The 3 T cell receptor beta chains presented below share a single source sample, sequenced in a study of blood T cell repertoires in COVID-19. Measured with immunoSEQ multiplex PCR; TCRdb has only the in-frame clones, and not every one. The table includes just over 350,000 clones, roughly 87% detected once. The sequencing sample was made of PBMCs or T cells enriched from blood (not recorded which). These receptors all stem from a woman in her 30s who had recovered from COVID-19.

The table lists this clone with a count of one. The rearrangement uses TRBV23-1 and TRBJ2-6; D gene ambiguous. TRBV23-1 is an open reading frame whose function is uncertain. The CDR3 length is 14 residues. V gave up 6 bases and J gave up 2 bases, with 8 bases separating them. The CDR3 DNA reads TGCGCCAGCAGCCCCCAGGCTGGGGCCAACGTCCTGACTTTC. Translating it yields CASSPQAGANVLTF.

V and J are TRBV18 and TRBJ2-2; TRBD2 aligns across 8 bases. Trimming at V came to 1 base and at J to 2 bases, leaving 3 bases not matched to a gene. The CDR3 is 16 residues long. CDR1 and CDR2 (germline): KGHSH, LQKENI. The CDR3 DNA sequence: TGTGCCAGCTCACCACAGCGGGGGATTAACACCGGGGAGCTGTTTTTT. Protein product: CASSPQRGINTGELFF.

The chain carries TRBV2 and TRBJ2-1, with 10 nucleotides matching TRBD2. The germline CDR1 and CDR2 sequences are SNHLY and FYNNEI. The CDR3 spans 16 residues. Losses at the gene ends were 5 bases for V and 6 bases for J; bases not matched to a gene: 10. The CDR3: CASSPGGGLAINEQFF. CDR3 sequence (DNA): TGTGCCAGCAGTCCGGGGGGGGGACTAGCGATCAATGAGCAGTTCTTC.